A single sample is the source of the 24 T cell receptor beta chains below, sequenced in a study of OX40 agonist ivuxolimab in advanced cancers. The table came from immunoSEQ multiplex PCR; TCRdb's copy has only in-frame clones and leaves some out. This sample yields more than 60,000 clones, of which roughly 89% are seen a single time; approximately 30% belongs to the top ten. Sequencing was performed on CD4+ or CD8+ T cells sorted from blood, taken in a trial of the OX40 agonist ivuxolimab. These receptors originate from an adult with an advanced solid tumor such as melanoma, head and neck, liver or kidney cancer.

The CDR3 protein is CASSASGNTEAFF. The CDR3, as DNA: TGTGCCAGCAGCGCCTCGGGGAACACTGAAGCTTTCTTT. V and J are TRBV11-3 and TRBJ1-1; D is ambiguous. There are 13 residues in the CDR3. Germline V gives CDR1 SGHNT, CDR2 YENEEA. Trimming took 5 bases from V and 1 from J, leaving 8 bases between them.

The chain employs TRBV11-2 and TRBJ1-2; TRBD1 is a possible D gene (5 bases). The length of the CDR3 is 17 residues. Germline V lookup: CDR1 SGHAT, CDR2 FQNNGV. V was shortened by 0 bases and J by 2 bases, with 16 bases between the two germline ends. CDR3 nucleotides: TGTGCCAGCAGCTTAGACCTTGGGCAGGGTGGGAACTATGGCTACACCTTC. It specifies CASSLDLGQGGNYGYTF.

CDR3 sequence (DNA): TGTGCCAGCAGCAAACCCGGAATCGGGAACACTGAAGCTTTCTTT. It encodes CASSKPGIGNTEAFF. The genes are TRBV21-1 and TRBJ1-1. TRBV21-1 is classified as a pseudogene. This CDR3 spans 15 amino acids.

The V gene is TRBV6-6, the J gene TRBJ1-2; D not certain. The CDR3 is 15 residues long. The V end was cut by 0 bases, the J end by 0 bases, with 8 bases between. CDR1 and CDR2 from the germline V gene are MNHNY and SVGAGI (reference sequence). CDR3 bases: TGTGCCAGCAGTTACTCTGTGCAGCCTAACTATGGCTACACCTTC. Amino acids: CASSYSVQPNYGYTF.

This clone was counted a single time. J is TRBJ1-6 and V is TRBV7-9; D is unclear. The CDR3 sequence is 18 residues long. Germline CDR1 and CDR2: SEHNR and FQNEAQ (reference sequence). The V and J ends lost 1 base and 0 bases respectively, with 13 bases between them. CDR3 residues: CASSLERGSSSYNSPLHF. CDR3 DNA sequence: TGTGCCAGCAGCTTAGAACGGGGTTCGAGCTCCTATAATTCACCCCTCCACTTT.

This clone was seen a few times. V gene TRBV6-5 combines with J gene TRBJ1-3; no reliable D call. Germline V gene data show CDR1 as MNHEY and CDR2 as SVGAGI. The ends were cut back, 7 bases at V and 0 bases at J, with 10 bases in the middle. The CDR3 runs to 14 residues. The CDR3 DNA is TGTGCCAGCACCAAGGGAATCTCTGGAAACACCATATATTTT. Protein: CASTKGISGNTIYF.

The chain is built from TRBV5-4 and TRBJ1-2; TRBD1 is a possible D gene (6 bases). Germline-derived CDR1 and CDR2 are SGHNT and YYREEE (reference sequence). The CDR3 has 15 residues. Trimming shortened V by 0 bases and J by 4 bases, and 13 bases separated the two germline ends. CDR3 DNA: TGTGCCAGCAGCTTGGGACAGGCCGCCGGCTATGGCTACACCTTC. Translating it yields CASSLGQAAGYGYTF.

The V and J genes are TRBV7-2 and TRBJ1-3; no reliable D call. Germline lookup yields CDR1 SGHTA and CDR2 FQGNSA. Between the trimmed V and J ends, which lost 0 bases and 1 base, there was a span of 4 bases. The CDR3 is made up of 14 amino acids. The CDR3 DNA is TGTGCCAGCAGCTTAGCCAGGTCTGGAAACACCATATATTTT. This translates into CASSLARSGNTIYF.

In this sample, this clone turned up a few times. The rearrangement links TRBV21-1 to TRBJ1-2; the DNA was not compared with TRBD1, the D call given in the table. TRBV21-1 constitutes a pseudogene. The CDR3 consists of 8 residues. The CDR3 DNA is TGTGCCAGCATCGGGACAACCTTC. Its protein is CASIGTTF.

V is TRBV2 and J is TRBJ1-1, with 9 bases aligning to TRBD1. V gave up 7 bases and J gave up 0 bases; unmatched junction bases: 9. Germline-derived CDR1 and CDR2 are SNHLY and FYNNEI. The CDR3 contains 16 residues. DNA of the CDR3: TGTGCCAGCAACAGAGACAGGGGGGGTCTGAACACTGAAGCTTTCTTT. Translation: CASNRDRGGLNTEAFF.

The chain couples TRBV12-5 to TRBJ1-4; 8 bases line up with TRBD1. Germline CDR1 and CDR2: LGHNT and FRNRAP. V trimming: 4 bases; J trimming: 2 bases; junction bases outside the gene matches: 6. This CDR3 has 16 amino acids. DNA for the CDR3: TGTGCTAGTGGTTCGACAGGGGTTGATACTAATGAAAAACTGTTTTTT. This codes for CASGSTGVDTNEKLFF.

This chain links TRBV6-5 with TRBJ2-7, with D perhaps matching TRBD2 (6 bases). Trimming took 0 bases from V and 0 from J, leaving 9 bases between them. CDR1 is MNHEY, CDR2 SVGAGI, per germline. The CDR3 is made up of 15 amino acids. DNA of the CDR3: TGTGCCAGCAGTTACTCAGGAGGGTTCTCCTACGAGCAGTACTTC. Translated: CASSYSGGFSYEQYF.

This chain connects TRBV14 to TRBJ2-5, with D possibly matching TRBD1 (5 bases). CDR1 SGHDN and CDR2 FVKESK come from the germline V gene. CDR3 length: 13 residues. V lost 4 bases, J lost 5 bases, and 11 bases lay in between. The CDR3 spells CASSPRKGETQYF. The DNA for the CDR3 is TGTGCCAGCAGCCCGCGGAAGGGGGAGACCCAGTACTTC.

This chain links TRBV20-1 with TRBJ1-2; 8 bases match TRBD1. This CDR3 is built from 11 residues. CDR1 DFQATT and CDR2 SNEGSKA come from the germline V gene (reference sequence). J gave up 7 bases and V 6 bases, and 4 bases lay outside the gene matches. This CDR3 reads CSAPDRAGYTF. The CDR3 coding sequence is TGCAGTGCGCCGGACAGGGCTGGCTACACCTTC.

The sample holds a few counts of this clone. The V call is TRBV2, the J call TRBJ2-3; the match to TRBD2 covers 8 bases. Germline CDR1 and CDR2: SNHLY and FYNNEI. After removal of 6 bases from V and 4 bases from J, the junction contained 6 bases not matched to a gene. The CDR3 has 14 residues. This CDR3 reads CASSRGGPADTQYF. CDR3 sequence (DNA): TGTGCCAGCAGCCGGGGGGGGCCCGCAGATACGCAGTATTTT.

J is TRBJ2-2 and V is TRBV4-3; 7 positions agree with TRBD1. The junction had 6 bases not matched to a gene; V was cut back by 4 bases and J by 4 bases. CDR1 LGHNA and CDR2 YSLEER come from the germline V gene. The CDR3 is 15 residues long. The CDR3 DNA is TGCGCCAGCAGCCCGAGACAGGGATTCACCGGGGAGCTGTTTTTT. The encoded protein is CASSPRQGFTGELFF.

The chain is built from TRBV6-1 and TRBJ2-3, with 9 bases that match TRBD1. This CDR3 spans 15 amino acids. V trimming: 6 bases; J trimming: 6 bases; junction bases outside the gene matches: 10. The germline CDR1 and CDR2 sequences are MNHNS and SASEGT. The CDR3 reads CASSHTGGYMDTQYF. In DNA, the CDR3 is TGTGCCAGCAGCCATACAGGGGGCTATATGGATACGCAGTATTTT.

This clone was observed once. The CDR3 region is CASSSRDRGGSPLHF. CDR3 DNA: TGTGCCAGCAGCAGCCGGGACAGGGGAGGATCACCCCTCCACTTT. The chain is built from TRBV9 and TRBJ1-6; TRBD1 aligns across 10 bases. V trimming: 4 bases; J trimming: 10 bases; junction bases outside the gene matches: 8. The germline V gene encodes CDR1 SGDLS and CDR2 YYNGEE. CDR3 length: 15 residues.

The gene calls are TRBV2 and TRBJ2-3, with 10 bases aligning to TRBD1. This CDR3 is built from 15 residues. Trimming at V came to 4 bases and at J to 2 bases, leaving 3 bases not matched to a gene. CDR1 SNHLY and CDR2 FYNNEI come from the germline V gene. This chain's CDR3 is CASSADRGDTDTQYF. The CDR3 DNA reads TGTGCCAGCAGTGCGGACAGGGGGGACACAGATACGCAGTATTTT.

The gene calls are TRBV2 and TRBJ2-7, with D possibly being TRBD1 (5 bases). This CDR3 has 12 amino acids. Germline V gene sequence: CDR1 SNHLY, CDR2 FYNNEI. V lost 6 bases and J 3 bases, leaving 9 bases between the germline ends. The CDR3 DNA is TGTGCCAGCAGGTCAGGGAACTACGAGCAGTACTTC. Translated: CASRSGNYEQYF. The whole variable domain, filled in from reference TRBV2 and TRBJ2-7, reads EPEVTQTPSHQVTQMGQEVILRCVPISNHLYFYWYRQILGQKVEFLVSFYNNEISEKSEIFDDQFSVERPDGSNFTLKIRSTKLEDSAMYFCASRSGNYEQYFGPGTRLTVT.

In nucleotides, the CDR3 is TGTGCCAGCAGTCAAGGGCCTGACGGAAACACCATATATTTT. Translating gives CASSQGPDGNTIYF. The rearrangement joins TRBV6-6 to TRBJ1-3, with D unresolved. Germline values: CDR1 MNHNY, CDR2 SVGAGI (reference sequence). The CDR3 has 14 residues. Trimming took 5 bases from V and 4 from J, leaving 12 bases between them.

This rearrangement joins TRBV30 to TRBJ2-3; TRBD1 matches 10 bases. The CDR3 consists of 14 residues. CDR1 GTSNPN and CDR2 SVGIG come from the germline V gene (reference sequence). Trimming removed 5 bases from V and 3 bases from J; junction bases left unmatched: 5. As DNA, the CDR3 is TGTGCCTGGGACAGGGGGCCTGGTACAGATACGCAGTATTTT. This codes for CAWDRGPGTDTQYF.

The rearrangement joins TRBV29-1 to TRBJ1-1, with 8 bases matching TRBD1. The length of the CDR3 is 14 residues. Trimming cost V 5 bases and J 6 bases; bases outside gene matches: 11. Germline CDR1 is SQVTM and CDR2 is ANQGSEA. The chain's CDR3 is CSVFKTGGRAEAFF. The CDR3 DNA reads as TGCAGCGTTTTCAAAACAGGGGGACGGGCTGAAGCTTTCTTT.

The chain recombines TRBV2 with TRBJ2-3; 12 bases align to TRBD2. Germline V CDR1 and CDR2: SNHLY, FYNNEI. The CDR3 consists of 16 residues. The V segment lost 1 base and the J segment 2 bases; nucleotides outside the gene matches: 1. The CDR3 coding sequence is TGTGCCAGCAGTGAAGGACTAGCGGGAGCCACAGATACGCAGTATTTT. Translated: CASSEGLAGATDTQYF.